Below are 26 T cell receptor beta chains sequenced from a single sample in a study of CD8+CD57+ T cells in acquired aplastic anemia. Genomic DNA, serving as template, underwent TCR beta VDJ and CDR3 profiling. TCRdb re-derived calls from the reads in MiXCR, one entry per CDR3 protein. The sample yields about 190,000 distinct CDR3 sequences, roughly half seen once. The material sequenced was sorted CD4+, CD8+, or CD8+CD57+ T cells (not recorded which) from PBMCs. All receptors come from a human donor in good health, serving as a control.

By share, this clonotype ranks as medium-sized. V is TRBV29-1 and J is TRBJ1-1; possibly TRBD1 for D (5 bases). V was cut by 0 bases and J by 6 bases, with 8 bases left in between. Germline CDR1 and CDR2: SQVTM and ANQGSEA. There are 12 residues in the CDR3. The CDR3 coding sequence is TGCAGCGTTGAAGACAGGGACCCTGAAGCTTTCTTT. Translating it yields CSVEDRDPEAFF.

This clonotype has ten or more counts. The germline gene is not matched at one end of the junction; a read error may be the cause. The rearrangement links TRBV20-1 to TRBJ2-7; perhaps D is TRBD1 or TRBD2 (5 bases each). This CDR3 has 13 residues. Germline V gene lookup returns CDR1 DFQATT and CDR2 SNEGSKA (reference sequence). CDR3 protein: CSARDLEGETRVF. CDR3 DNA sequence: TGCAGTGCTAGAGATCTCGAAGGGGAGACTCGGGTCTTC.

J is TRBJ1-2 and V is TRBV14; possible D gene TRBD1, 6 bases. Trimming took off 4 bases at V and 6 bases at J, with 12 bases between the two ends. CDR1 is SGHDN, CDR2 FVKESK, per germline. This CDR3 spans 13 amino acids. CDR3 in amino acids: CASSRYRVDGYTF. The DNA of the CDR3 is TGTGCCAGCAGCCGGTACAGGGTGGATGGCTACACCTTC.

The chain carries TRBV11-3 and TRBJ2-2; 7 bases agree with TRBD1. Germline CDR1 and CDR2: SGHNT and YENEEA. V was pared by 2 bases and J by 5 bases, with 5 bases of the junction left unmatched. This CDR3 comprises 15 residues. The CDR3 region has the DNA TGTGCCAGCAGCTTAAGGGACAGCCTAACCGGGGAGCTGTTTTTT. Protein sequence: CASSLRDSLTGELFF.

In its sample, this clonotype was seen many times. This sequence joins TRBV6-6 and TRBJ2-7; D gene ambiguous. Trimming cost V 6 bases and J 2 bases, with 17 bases left between them. The CDR3 consists of 15 residues. The germline V gene encodes CDR1 MNHNY and CDR2 SVGAGI (reference sequence). As DNA, the CDR3 is TGTGCCAGCAGGCCACGGACCGGGTCCCCCTACGAGCAGTACTTC. It yields the protein CASRPRTGSPYEQYF.

The chain joins TRBV9 to TRBJ2-5, with 10 nucleotides matching TRBD2. This CDR3 has 18 residues. CDR1 is SGDLS, CDR2 YYNGEE, per germline. Trimming took 0 bases from V and 1 from J; bases not matched to a gene: 9. This chain's CDR3 is CASSVGGLAGGAQETQYF. The CDR3 nucleotides are TGTGCCAGCAGCGTAGGAGGCTTAGCGGGGGGCGCCCAAGAGACCCAGTACTTC.

There are many counts of this clonotype. The chain carries TRBV9 and TRBJ2-2; D possibly corresponds to TRBD2 (6 bases). This CDR3 has 15 amino acids. Trimming left V 0 bases short and J 6 bases short, with 12 bases between. The germline V gene encodes CDR1 SGDLS and CDR2 YYNGEE. The CDR3 bases are TGTGCCAGCAGCGTAGCGGGGGTTTTATCCGGGGAGCTGTTTTTT. Translated, it gives CASSVAGVLSGELFF.

This clonotype has a count of ten or more. This chain joins TRBV28 and TRBJ1-1; no firm D call. V was trimmed by 2 bases and J by 3 bases, leaving 10 bases between them. CDR1 is MDHEN, CDR2 SYDVKM, per germline. The CDR3 spans 14 residues. The DNA of the CDR3 is TGTGCCAGCAGTTTAATGATAGCATACACTGAAGCTTTCTTT. It translates to CASSLMIAYTEAFF.

This clonotype came up many times. The chain recombines TRBV5-5 with TRBJ1-1; D perhaps matches TRBD1 (6 bases). Trimming shortened V by 4 bases and J by 3 bases, and 13 bases separated the two germline ends. CDR1 is SGHKS and CDR2 is YYEKEE in the germline V gene (reference sequence). This CDR3 is built from 14 residues. The CDR3 reads CASSTERTDTEAFF. The DNA of the CDR3 is TGTGCCAGCAGCACCGAACGGACAGACACTGAAGCTTTCTTT.

Comment on this clonotype: The junction and the germline gene differ at one end; a read error may be behind it. The chain carries TRBV10-2 and TRBJ2-7; D is undetermined. Germline CDR1 is WSHSY and CDR2 is SAAADI. This CDR3 is built from 11 residues. CDR3 in DNA: TGTGCCAGCATCGGCTCCTACGAGCAGTACTTC. It encodes CASIGSYEQYF.

This clonotype was picked up many times. The chain employs TRBV7-2 and TRBJ2-5; D is uncertain. The CDR3 has 14 amino acids. Between the trimmed V and J ends, which lost 0 bases and 2 bases, there was a span of 7 bases. Looked up from germline, CDR1 is SGHTA and CDR2 is FQGNSA. The CDR3 spells CASSLAPAQETQYF. The CDR3 DNA reads TGTGCCAGCAGCTTAGCGCCAGCGCAAGAGACCCAGTACTTC.

This sequence joins TRBV7-3 and TRBJ1-6; D uncertain. The V end lost 5 bases, the J end lost 8 bases, and 4 bases lay between the germline ends. This CDR3 has 11 amino acids. Germline V CDR1 and CDR2: SGHTA, FQGTGA. The CDR3 coding sequence is TGTGCCAGCAGCCGAGATTCACCCCTCCACTTT. It is translated as CASSRDSPLHF.

This chain connects TRBV7-3 to TRBJ1-1; TRBD1 aligns across 9 bases. Germline CDR1 SGHTA, CDR2 FQGTGA. The V segment lost 8 bases and the J segment 2 bases; nucleotides outside the gene matches: 3. The CDR3 covers 13 residues. The CDR3 sequence: CASGQGFNTEAFF. The CDR3 bases are TGTGCCAGCGGACAGGGGTTCAACACTGAAGCTTTCTTT.

This clonotype was seen repeatedly, ten times or more. The V and J genes are TRBV5-1 and TRBJ2-5; D gene ambiguous. This CDR3 comprises 13 residues. The V end lost 2 bases, the J end lost 0 bases, and 5 bases lay between the germline ends. Germline values: CDR1 SGHRS, CDR2 YFSETQ. This CDR3 is CASSFDNQETQYF. In DNA, the CDR3 is TGCGCCAGCAGCTTTGACAACCAAGAGACCCAGTACTTC.

The CDR3 is CASSLDAARGGHEQYF. The CDR3 DNA reads as TGCGCCAGCAGCTTGGATGCGGCCAGAGGGGGCCACGAGCAGTACTTC. The genes are TRBV5-1 and TRBJ2-5, with TRBD1 identical over 7 bases. The closer fit of TRBJ2-7 to the DNA end suggests the J call may be wrong. The length of the CDR3 is 16 residues. In germline, CDR1 is SGHRS, CDR2 YFSETQ.

The CDR3 DNA reads TGTGCCAGCAAGGAGGGGGCGGGTCTGAACGAGCAGTACTTC. Protein product: CASKEGAGLNEQYF. This sequence joins TRBV6-5 and TRBJ2-7, with D possibly being TRBD1 (7 bases). Trimming pared 7 bases from V and 5 bases from J, leaving 18 bases between. Germline CDR1 and CDR2: MNHEY and SVGAGI. The length of the CDR3 is 14 residues.

This clonotype has ten or more counts. J is TRBJ1-6 and V is TRBV10-3, with 10 bases lining up with TRBD1. Germline values: CDR1 ENHRY, CDR2 SYGVKD. V trimming: 3 bases; J trimming: 6 bases; junction bases outside the gene matches: 2. This CDR3 region has 15 residues. This CDR3 is CAISEGTGVNSPLHF. CDR3 nucleotides: TGTGCCATCAGTGAAGGGACAGGGGTTAATTCACCCCTCCACTTT.

This clonotype was recorded many times. This rearrangement joins TRBV7-8 to TRBJ1-6; D is undetermined. Between the trimmed V and J ends, which lost 0 bases and 7 bases, there was a span of 10 bases. The germline V gene encodes CDR1 SGHVS and CDR2 FQNEAQ. The CDR3 runs to 15 residues. CDR3 protein: CASSLALNLNSPLHF. CDR3 in DNA: TGTGCCAGCAGCTTAGCGCTCAATTTAAATTCACCCCTCCACTTT.

V gene TRBV11-2 combines with J gene TRBJ2-7; perhaps D is TRBD1 or TRBD2 (5 bases each). V was clipped by 1 base and J by 5 bases, with 12 bases between them. There are 14 residues in the CDR3. Germline CDR1 is SGHAT and CDR2 is FQNNGV. The CDR3, as DNA: TGTGCCAGCAGCTTAGGGGTAGGGACGGACGAGCAGTACTTC. This sequence encodes CASSLGVGTDEQYF.

The chain combines TRBV7-9 with TRBJ1-4; no definite D call. Trimming cost V 5 bases and J 4 bases, with 11 bases left between them. CDR1 SEHNR and CDR2 FQNEAQ come from the germline V gene (reference sequence). The CDR3 contains 14 residues. The DNA of the CDR3 is TGTGCCAGCAGCCCCCAGGAGAATAATGAAAAACTGTTTTTT. Amino acid sequence: CASSPQENNEKLFF.

This clonotype was detected many times. The CDR3 protein is CSARSPPRQGNQPQHF. The CDR3 bases are TGCAGTGCTAGGAGTCCCCCCAGGCAGGGCAATCAGCCCCAGCATTTT. The V and J genes are TRBV20-1 and TRBJ1-5; no definite D call. The CDR3 has 16 amino acids. In germline, CDR1 is DFQATT, CDR2 SNEGSKA (reference sequence). Deletions cut 3 bases from V and 2 bases from J, with 17 bases between.

In its sample, this clonotype was seen many times. V and J are TRBV3-1 and TRBJ2-5; 7 positions agree with TRBD1. V dropped 6 bases and J dropped 2; count of bases not matched to a gene: 6. CDR3 length: 14 amino acids. The germline gives CDR1 LGHDT, CDR2 YNNKEL (reference sequence). This CDR3 reads CASRRGLQQETQYF. The CDR3 DNA is TGTGCCAGCAGAAGGGGGCTACAGCAAGAGACCCAGTACTTC.

A remark on this clonotype: Compared with germline, one end of the junction differs, possibly owing to a read error. CDR3 DNA sequence: TGCGCCAGCAGCTTGGAGGGGACAGAGATAAATGAAAAACTGTTTTTT. Its protein product is CASSLEGTEINEKLFF. The chain joins TRBV7-9 to TRBJ1-4; 7 nucleotides agree with TRBD1. The germline gives CDR1 SEHNR, CDR2 FQNEAQ (reference sequence). The CDR3 is 16 amino acids.

This chain uses TRBV7-6 with TRBJ1-2, with TRBD1 identical over 8 bases. Germline V lookup: CDR1 SGHVS, CDR2 FNYEAQ. Trimming at V came to 3 bases and at J to 4 bases, leaving 4 bases not matched to a gene. The CDR3 covers 14 residues. The CDR3 bases are TGTGCCAGCAGCTTCACAGGGGGGCCCTATGGCTACACCTTC. Amino acids: CASSFTGGPYGYTF.

Details on this clonotype: Since the CDR3 does not end with the conserved phenylalanine or tryptophan, this likely comes from a read error. This rearrangement joins TRBV5-6 to TRBJ2-7; perhaps TRBD2 as D (5 bases). Germline CDR1 reads SGHDT; CDR2 reads YYEEEE. The CDR3 contains 17 residues. Trimming left V 0 bases short and J 0 bases short, with 16 bases between. The CDR3 DNA reads as TGTGCCAGCAGCTTGGGCGGTCGAGGGCGGAGCTCCTACGAGCAGTACTTA. Its translation is CASSLGGRGRSSYEQYL.

This clonotype has a count of ten or more. J is TRBJ1-1 and V is TRBV11-1; D is unclear. Trimming cost V 4 bases and J 6 bases, with 12 bases left between them. Germline lookup yields CDR1 SGHAT and CDR2 FQDESV (reference sequence). The CDR3 sequence is 13 residues long. The CDR3 protein is CASSSRDGAEAFF. DNA for the CDR3: TGTGCCAGCAGCTCACGAGACGGGGCTGAAGCTTTCTTT.